A single sample gave rise to the 7 T cell receptor beta chains below, sequenced in a study of vaccination and CD4 T cells after COVID-19. With the Oncomine TCR Beta short-read assay, DNA from cultured CD4+ T cells was sequenced. TCRdb passed the PCR reads through MiXCR, listing each CDR3 protein once. The top ten hold 15% of the sample, which has more than 8,000 distinct CDR3 sequences, around 30% seen once. Antigens for these TCRs are unknown. This sample's treatment: roughly nine-day PBMC culture with coronavirus spike peptide pools or control peptides (ViraFEST assay). Material: CD4+ T cells from blood, cultured in vitro, obtained after SARS-CoV-2 vaccination. All receptors derive from a human donor who had recovered from COVID-19.

The chain recombines TRBV28 with TRBJ2-1; 7 nucleotides match TRBD2. J gave up 8 bases and V 4 bases, and 11 bases lay outside the gene matches. The CDR3 is 15 amino acids. CDR1 and CDR2 from the germline V gene are MDHEN and SYDVKM. In DNA, the CDR3 is TGTGCCAGCAGTTCAGGGAGGGGTAGTTTCCATGAGCAGTTCTTC. Amino acids: CASSSGRGSFHEQFF.

The rearrangement links TRBV6-2 or TRBV6-3 to TRBJ2-1; 8 nucleotides align to TRBD2. V shed 6 bases and J 2 bases; nucleotides not matched to a gene: 21. CDR3 length: 20 amino acids. Per the germline V gene, CDR1 is MNHEY and CDR2 is SVGEGT. The CDR3 region has the DNA TGTGCCAGCAGCGAAGCCCCGGGACTAGAGAGAGCTCTAGCCTACAATGAGCAGTTCTTC. This sequence encodes CASSEAPGLERALAYNEQFF.

This clonotype appeared a single time. The rearrangement uses TRBV27 and TRBJ2-6; the D gene could be TRBD1 or TRBD2 (5 bases each). This CDR3 comprises 19 residues. The germline gives CDR1 MNHEY, CDR2 SMNVEV (reference sequence). The germline V and J ends were trimmed by 5 bases and 0 bases, with 20 bases remaining between them. CDR3 sequence (DNA): TGTGCCAGCAGTCCCCGGAGGCAAGGGGACCTCTCTGGGGCCAACGTCCTGACTTTC. Its translation: CASSPRRQGDLSGANVLTF.

This clonotype was observed a handful of times. This chain uses TRBV7-2 with TRBJ2-3; D remains unclear. The germline CDR1 and CDR2 sequences are SGHTA and FQGNSA. V lost 4 bases, J lost 4 bases, and 15 bases lay in between. This CDR3 is 15 amino acids long. The CDR3 region is CASSSGFIGADTQYF. The CDR3 region has the DNA TGTGCCAGCAGCTCGGGTTTTATCGGCGCAGATACGCAGTATTTT.

This clonotype was observed a few times. J is TRBJ1-2 and V is TRBV14, with D perhaps matching TRBD1 (5 bases). There are 13 residues in the CDR3. The ends were cut back, 0 bases at V and 14 bases at J, with 16 bases in the middle. From germline, CDR1 is SGHDN and CDR2 FVKESK. The CDR3 region is CASSQDLFREITF. In DNA form, the CDR3 reads TGTGCCAGCAGCCAAGATTTATTCAGGGAGATAACCTTC.

The chain employs TRBV4-1 and TRBJ2-2; the match to TRBD1 covers 10 bases. J gave up 3 bases and V 3 bases, and 4 bases lay outside the gene matches. This CDR3 region has 16 residues. The germline CDR1 and CDR2 sequences are MGHRA and YSYEKL. The CDR3: CASSHGQGVYTGELFF. In DNA form, the CDR3 reads TGCGCCAGCAGCCATGGACAGGGGGTTTACACCGGGGAGCTGTTTTTT.

This clonotype has more than one count but fewer than ten. The chain carries TRBV5-1 and TRBJ1-2; D might be TRBD1 (6 bases). V dropped 5 bases and J dropped 2 bases, with 13 bases sitting between them. This CDR3 comprises 14 residues. The germline CDR1 and CDR2 sequences are SGHRS and YFSETQ. The CDR3 coding sequence is TGCGCCAGCAGTGCACCCGGGGGCAACTATGGCTACACCTTC. Translation gives CASSAPGGNYGYTF.